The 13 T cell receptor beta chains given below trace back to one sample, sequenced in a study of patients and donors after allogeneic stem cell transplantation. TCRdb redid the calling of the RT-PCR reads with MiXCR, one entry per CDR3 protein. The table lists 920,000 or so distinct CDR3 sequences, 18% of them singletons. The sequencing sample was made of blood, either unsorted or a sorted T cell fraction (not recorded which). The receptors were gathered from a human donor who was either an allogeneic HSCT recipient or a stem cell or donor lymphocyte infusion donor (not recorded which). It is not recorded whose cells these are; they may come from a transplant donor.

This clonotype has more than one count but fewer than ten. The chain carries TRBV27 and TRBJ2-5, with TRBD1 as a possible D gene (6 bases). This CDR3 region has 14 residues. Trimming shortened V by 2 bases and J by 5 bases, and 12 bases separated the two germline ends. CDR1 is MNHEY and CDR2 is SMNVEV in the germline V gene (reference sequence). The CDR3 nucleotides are TGTGCCAGCAGTTTAAAAGGACAGCGGGAGACCCAGTACTTC. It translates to CASSLKGQRETQYF.

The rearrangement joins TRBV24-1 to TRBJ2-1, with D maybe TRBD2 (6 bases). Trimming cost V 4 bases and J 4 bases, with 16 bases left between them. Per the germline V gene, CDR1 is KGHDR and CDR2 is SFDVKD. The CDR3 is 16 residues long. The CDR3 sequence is CATSEHAGSPYNEQFF. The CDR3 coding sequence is TGTGCCACCAGTGAACACGCCGGGAGTCCTTACAATGAGCAGTTCTTC.

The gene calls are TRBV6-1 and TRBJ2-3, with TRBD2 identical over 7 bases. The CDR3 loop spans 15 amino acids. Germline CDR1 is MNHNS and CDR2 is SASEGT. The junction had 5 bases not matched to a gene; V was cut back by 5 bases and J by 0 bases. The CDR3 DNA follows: TGTGCCAGCAGTCAGCGGGGACCTAGCACAGATACGCAGTATTTT. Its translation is CASSQRGPSTDTQYF.

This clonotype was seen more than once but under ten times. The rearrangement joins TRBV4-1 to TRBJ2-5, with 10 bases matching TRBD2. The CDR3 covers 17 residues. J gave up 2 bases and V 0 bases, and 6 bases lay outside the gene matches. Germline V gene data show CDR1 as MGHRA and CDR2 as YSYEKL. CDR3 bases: TGCGCCAGCAGCCAAGACTACCTAGCGGGGGATCAAGAGACCCAGTACTTC. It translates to CASSQDYLAGDQETQYF.

The CDR3 region is CASSSLAGGETQYF. The CDR3 bases are TGTGCCAGCAGTTCATTAGCGGGGGGCGAGACCCAGTACTTC. The chain has TRBV12-3 or TRBV12-4 and TRBJ2-5, with 10 bases lining up with TRBD2. The trim removed 4 bases at V and 5 bases at J, leaving 4 bases unmatched. The CDR3 length is 14 residues.

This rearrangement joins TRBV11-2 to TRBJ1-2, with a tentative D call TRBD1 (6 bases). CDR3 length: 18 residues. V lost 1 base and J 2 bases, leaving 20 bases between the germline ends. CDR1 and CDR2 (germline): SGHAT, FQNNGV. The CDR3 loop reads CASSLVARGSGENYGYTF. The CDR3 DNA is TGTGCCAGCAGCTTAGTAGCTAGGGGGAGTGGGGAAAACTATGGCTACACCTTC.

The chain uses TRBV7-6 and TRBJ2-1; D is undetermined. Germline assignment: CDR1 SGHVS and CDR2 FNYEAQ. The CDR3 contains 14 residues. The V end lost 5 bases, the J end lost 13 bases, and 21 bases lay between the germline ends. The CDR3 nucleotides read TGTGCCAGCAGCGACCGGCCAGGACCGCGTACCCAGTTCTTC. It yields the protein CASSDRPGPRTQFF.

The CDR3 nucleotides read TGTGCCAGCAACTTTCCAGGGGGTACTGAAGCTTTCTTT. Protein sequence: CASNFPGGTEAFF. The chain has TRBV12-3 or TRBV12-4 and TRBJ1-1, with 7 bases aligning to TRBD1. This CDR3 comprises 13 residues. With 7 bases clipped from V and 5 bases from J, the junction kept 7 bases outside the gene matches.

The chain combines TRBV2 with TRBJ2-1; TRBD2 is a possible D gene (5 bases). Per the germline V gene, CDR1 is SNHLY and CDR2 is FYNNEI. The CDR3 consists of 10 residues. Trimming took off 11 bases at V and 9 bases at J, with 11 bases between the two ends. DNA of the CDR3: TGTGCCGGCGCCCGGGGTGAGCAGTTCTTC. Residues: CAGARGEQFF. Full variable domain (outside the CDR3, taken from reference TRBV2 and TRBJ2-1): EPEVTQTPSHQVTQMGQEVILRCVPISNHLYFYWYRQILGQKVEFLVSFYNNEISEKSEIFDDQFSVERPDGSNFTLKIRSTKLEDSAMYFCAGARGEQFFGPGTRLTVL.

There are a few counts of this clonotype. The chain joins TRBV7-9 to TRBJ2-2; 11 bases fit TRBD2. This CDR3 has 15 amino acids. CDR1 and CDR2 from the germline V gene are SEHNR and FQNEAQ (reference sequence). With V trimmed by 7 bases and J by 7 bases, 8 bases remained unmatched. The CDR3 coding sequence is TGTGCCAGCATCGTACTAGCGGGAGATTTCGGGGAGCTGTTTTTT. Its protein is CASIVLAGDFGELFF.

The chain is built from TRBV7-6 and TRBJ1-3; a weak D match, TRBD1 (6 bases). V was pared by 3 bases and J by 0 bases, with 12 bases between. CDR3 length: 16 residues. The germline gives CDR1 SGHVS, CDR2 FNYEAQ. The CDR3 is CASSLGAVSSGNTIYF. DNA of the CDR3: TGTGCCAGCAGCTTGGGGGCCGTTTCCTCTGGAAACACCATATATTTT. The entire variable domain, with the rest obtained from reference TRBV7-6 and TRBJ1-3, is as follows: GAGVSQSPRYKVTKRGQDVALRCDPISGHVSLYWYRQALGQGPEFLTYFNYEAQQDKSGLPNDRFSAERPEGSISTLTIQRTEQRDSAMYRCASSLGAVSSGNTIYFGEGSWLTVV.

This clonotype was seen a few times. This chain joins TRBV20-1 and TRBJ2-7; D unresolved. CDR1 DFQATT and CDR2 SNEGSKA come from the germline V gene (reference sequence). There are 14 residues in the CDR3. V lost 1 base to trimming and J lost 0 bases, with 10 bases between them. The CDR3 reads CSARVLSSSYEQYF. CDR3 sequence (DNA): TGCAGTGCTAGAGTCCTTAGCAGCTCCTACGAGCAGTACTTC.

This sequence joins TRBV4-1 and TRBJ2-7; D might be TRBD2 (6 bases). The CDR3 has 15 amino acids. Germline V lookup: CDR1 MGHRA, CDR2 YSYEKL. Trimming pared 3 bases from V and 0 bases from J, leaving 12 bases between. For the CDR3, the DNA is TGCGCCAGCAGCCAGGAGGGGATTATCTCCTACGAGCAGTACTTC. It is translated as CASSQEGIISYEQYF.